These 32 T cell receptor beta chains share one sample of origin, sequenced in a study of cytomegalovirus exposure and HLA in healthy donors. Researchers ran the PCR with 60 Vbeta and 13 Jbeta primers. Here immunoSEQ multiplex PCR was the method, and the copy in TCRdb shows in-frame clones only, minus some. In the table there are 140,000 to 150,000 clones, roughly three quarters of which are singletons. The sequencing input was PBMCs. These receptor sequences come from a female donor in good health and CMV-seronegative.

This clone has only one observation. A junction end diverges from the germline sequence, so it may reflect a read error. CDR3 region: CAWGVEGNTVYF. CDR3 coding DNA: TGTGCCTGGGGGGTTGAGGGAAACACCGTATATTTT. The genes are TRBV30 and TRBJ1-3; D unclear. CDR3 size: 12 residues. Germline CDR1 is GTSNPN and CDR2 is SVGIG (reference sequence).

This chain uses TRBV5-8 with TRBJ1-2; D ambiguous. V lost 1 base, J lost 6 bases, and 16 bases lay in between. The CDR3 runs to 15 residues. The germline CDR1 and CDR2 sequences are SGHTS and YDEGEE. The CDR3 sequence is CASSLHSVTRDGYTF. CDR3 DNA: TGTGCCAGCAGCTTGCATTCGGTTACGCGAGATGGCTACACCTTC.

J is TRBJ2-1 and V is TRBV30, with TRBD2 identical over 7 bases. The CDR3 extends over 15 amino acids. CDR1 GTSNPN and CDR2 SVGIG come from the germline V gene (reference sequence). With V trimmed by 0 bases and J by 2 bases, 4 bases remained unmatched. The CDR3 sequence is CAWSVKGRAYNEQFF. The DNA for the CDR3 is TGTGCCTGGAGTGTAAAGGGGAGGGCCTACAATGAGCAGTTCTTC.

This chain links TRBV5-1 with TRBJ2-2; TRBD1 matches 8 bases. Trimming removed 2 bases from V and 6 bases from J; junction bases left unmatched: 9. CDR1 SGHRS and CDR2 YFSETQ come from the germline V gene. CDR3 length: 16 amino acids. The CDR3 DNA is TGCGCCAGCAGCTTTACCCTAAGGACAGGGTCCGGGGAGCTGTTTTTT. Translating gives CASSFTLRTGSGELFF.

CDR3 bases: TGCAGCTTAGGCGGGGCCGGTAGCAATGAGCAGTTCTTC. Its translation is CSLGGAGSNEQFF. The chain recombines TRBV29-1 with TRBJ2-1; maybe TRBD2 (6 bases). The CDR3 extends over 13 amino acids. The V gene's germline CDR1 is SQVTM and CDR2 ANQGSEA. V lost 8 bases and J 6 bases, leaving 17 bases between the germline ends.

This sequence joins TRBV7-2 and TRBJ1-1, with no clear D. This CDR3 region has 14 residues. Germline CDR1 SGHTA, CDR2 FQGNSA. Trimming cost V 4 bases and J 0 bases, with 9 bases left between them. CDR3 residues: CASSWSGMNTEAFF. For the CDR3, the DNA is TGTGCCAGCAGCTGGAGCGGCATGAACACTGAAGCTTTCTTT.

The gene calls are TRBV4-1 and TRBJ2-5, with a weak D call TRBD2 (5 bases). V dropped 0 bases and J dropped 7 bases, with 12 bases sitting between them. This CDR3 contains 14 residues. Germline assignment: CDR1 MGHRA and CDR2 YSYEKL. This CDR3 reads CASSQDALAATQYF. In DNA form, the CDR3 reads TGCGCCAGCAGCCAAGATGCCCTAGCTGCGACCCAGTACTTC.

This chain links TRBV28 with TRBJ1-1; no firm D call. The CDR3 consists of 12 residues. Trimming took 1 base from V and 11 from J, leaving 11 bases between them. In germline, CDR1 is MDHEN, CDR2 SYDVKM. The CDR3 loop reads CASSLYQRSAFF. The CDR3 DNA sequence: TGTGCCAGCAGTTTATATCAACGGTCGGCTTTCTTT.

Here the CDR3 reads CASSVRDSAIFTGELFF. CDR3 sequence (DNA): TGTGCCAGCAGCGTGCGCGACAGCGCAATTTTTACCGGGGAGCTGTTTTTT. The V call is TRBV9, the J call TRBJ2-2; D possibly corresponds to TRBD1 (5 bases). Germline loops: CDR1 SGDLS, CDR2 YYNGEE. With 2 bases removed from V and 5 bases from J, the gap between germline ends came to 19 bases. CDR3 size: 17 residues.

This chain connects TRBV19 to TRBJ2-3; possible D gene TRBD1, 5 bases. The V end was cut by 3 bases, the J end by 0 bases, with 16 bases between. The CDR3 runs to 17 residues. Per germline, CDR1 LNHDA and CDR2 SQIVND (reference sequence). The CDR3 DNA reads TGTGCCAGTAGTATGACAGTCTCTTCCCCTAGCACAGATACGCAGTATTTT. Protein: CASSMTVSSPSTDTQYF.

This clone was detected only a few times. J is TRBJ1-3 and V is TRBV5-1; tentatively, D is TRBD1 (5 bases). From germline, CDR1 is SGHRS and CDR2 YFSETQ. The CDR3 runs to 17 residues. Trimming stripped 4 bases from V and 0 bases from J, with 17 bases between. The CDR3 nucleotides read TGCGCCAGCAGCCTCTCGGGACTCGATTCCTCTGGAAACACCATATATTTT. Translated, it gives CASSLSGLDSSGNTIYF.

The V gene is TRBV7-2, the J gene TRBJ2-1, with unresolved D. The CDR3 spans 15 residues. Germline V gene lookup returns CDR1 SGHTA and CDR2 FQGNSA. V was cut by 1 base and J by 3 bases, with 10 bases left in between. This chain's CDR3 is CASSLGQRFYNEQFF. CDR3 in DNA: TGTGCCAGCAGCTTAGGGCAGCGCTTCTACAATGAGCAGTTCTTC.

The J gene is TRBJ2-1, the V gene TRBV28; 14 bases map to TRBD2. The CDR3 is 18 residues long. J gave up 8 bases and V 5 bases, and 14 bases lay outside the gene matches. CDR1 is MDHEN, CDR2 SYDVKM, per germline. CDR3 region: CASSPVTSGRARGDEQFF. In nucleotides, the CDR3 is TGTGCCAGCAGTCCGGTGACTAGCGGGAGGGCCCGGGGGGATGAGCAGTTCTTC.

This clone has a handful of counts. The rearrangement uses TRBV7-8 and TRBJ2-3, with D hard to call. V gave up 0 bases and J gave up 5 bases, with 6 bases separating them. The CDR3 has 13 amino acids. Germline assignment: CDR1 SGHVS and CDR2 FQNEAQ. CDR3 coding DNA: TGTGCCAGCAGCTTAGCGCTTAGAGATACGCAGTATTTT. This gives the protein CASSLALRDTQYF.

The J gene is TRBJ2-1, the V gene TRBV7-6; tentative D call: TRBD2 (5 bases). Germline assignment: CDR1 SGHVS and CDR2 FNYEAQ. V shed 7 bases and J shed 9 bases, with 22 bases lying between them. This CDR3 region has 15 residues. In DNA form, the CDR3 reads TGTGCCAGCACCATAACAAATGTACGGGGTATTGAGCAGTTCTTC. Protein product: CASTITNVRGIEQFF.

This chain uses TRBV11-1 with TRBJ2-7; D remains ambiguous. This CDR3 is built from 13 residues. The V end lost 3 bases, the J end lost 3 bases, and 9 bases lay between the germline ends. CDR1 SGHAT and CDR2 FQDESV come from the germline V gene (reference sequence). CDR3 sequence: CASSFGLIYEQYF. The CDR3, as DNA: TGTGCCAGCAGCTTTGGGCTGATCTACGAGCAGTACTTC.

The sample holds a few counts of this clone. The chain is built from TRBV21-1 and TRBJ2-7; TRBD1, the table's D call, was not compared with the DNA. TRBV21-1 counts as a pseudogene. CDR3 size: 18 residues. The CDR3 region has the DNA TGTGCCAGCAGCAAAAGGGTCGTGATGACAGGGTGGCCCTACGAGCAGTACTTC. Its protein product is CASSKRVVMTGWPYEQYF.

The chain couples TRBV19 to TRBJ1-5, with a possible D match to TRBD1 (5 bases). This CDR3 contains 12 residues. Germline CDR1 LNHDA, CDR2 SQIVND (reference sequence). Trimming took 10 bases from V and 5 from J, leaving 12 bases between them. For the CDR3, the DNA is TGTGCCACCTCGGCAGGGCATCAGCCCCAGCATTTT. This codes for CATSAGHQPQHF. Together with reference TRBV19 and TRBJ1-5, the CDR3 gives the full variable domain: DGGITQSPKYLFRKEGQNVTLSCEQNLNHDAMYWYRQDPGQGLRLIYYSQIVNDFQKGDIAEGYSVSREKKESFPLTVTSAQKNPTAFYLCATSAGHQPQHFGDGTRLSIL.

The V gene is TRBV28, the J gene TRBJ1-1; D gene ambiguous. Germline CDR1 and CDR2: MDHEN and SYDVKM. This CDR3 spans 13 amino acids. The V gene lost 6 bases and the J gene lost 7 bases, with 15 bases spanning the gap. The CDR3 DNA follows: TGTGCCAGCAGAGAGGAATTAAGAGGTGAAGCTTTCTTT. Translating it yields CASREELRGEAFF.

This clone was counted only a few times. The chain joins TRBV27 to TRBJ2-3; 10 bases map to TRBD2. Looked up from germline, CDR1 is MNHEY and CDR2 is SMNVEV (reference sequence). V was pared by 3 bases and J by 1 base, with 1 base of the junction left unmatched. The CDR3 is 15 residues long. CDR3 in DNA: TGTGCCAGCAGTTTGCTAGCGGGAGGCACAGATACGCAGTATTTT. It specifies CASSLLAGGTDTQYF.

This sequence joins TRBV5-1 and TRBJ1-5; D unclear. There are 13 residues in the CDR3. CDR1 is SGHRS, CDR2 YFSETQ, per germline. V was pared by 2 bases and J by 9 bases, with 12 bases between. CDR3 sequence reads: CASSFLTRWPQHF. In nucleotides, the CDR3 is TGCGCCAGCAGCTTCCTTACTCGATGGCCCCAGCATTTT. Full variable domain (outside the CDR3, taken from reference TRBV5-1 and TRBJ1-5): KAGVTQTPRYLIKTRGQQVTLSCSPISGHRSVSWYQQTPGQGLQFLFEYFSETQRNKGNFPGRFSGRQFSNSRSEMNVSTLELGDSALYLCASSFLTRWPQHFGDGTRLSIL.

The chain links TRBV28 to TRBJ1-2; D gene unclear. With 5 bases removed from V and 7 bases from J, the gap between germline ends came to 11 bases. The CDR3 is 12 residues long. Germline CDR1 reads MDHEN; CDR2 reads SYDVKM. The CDR3 sequence: CASSPPVFGYTF. The CDR3 nucleotides read TGTGCCAGCAGTCCCCCGGTGTTTGGCTACACCTTC.

The gene calls are TRBV5-4 and TRBJ2-7; 8 nucleotides align to TRBD2. This CDR3 is 14 amino acids long. V was pared by 0 bases and J by 3 bases, with 2 bases of the junction left unmatched. In germline, CDR1 is SGHNT, CDR2 YYREEE (reference sequence). The CDR3 region is CASSLGLANYEQYF. The CDR3 DNA reads TGTGCCAGCAGCTTGGGACTAGCGAACTACGAGCAGTACTTC. The variable domain in full, completed from reference TRBV5-4 and TRBJ2-7, reads ETGVTQSPTHLIKTRGQQVTLRCSSQSGHNTVSWYQQALGQGPQFIFQYYREEENGRGNFPPRFSGLQFPNYSSELNVNALELDDSALYLCASSLGLANYEQYFGPGTRLTVT.

The chain is built from TRBV29-1 and TRBJ2-7; 9 bases fit TRBD1. Germline-derived CDR1 and CDR2 are SQVTM and ANQGSEA. The CDR3 has 15 amino acids. Losses at the gene ends were 6 bases for V and 4 bases for J; bases not matched to a gene: 13. The CDR3 DNA reads TGCAGCGTCTCCTCTGCAGGACAGGGGTTTTACGAGCAGTACTTC. It is translated as CSVSSAGQGFYEQYF.

The chain is built from TRBV11-2 and TRBJ2-3; no definite D call. Trimming pared 0 bases from V and 2 bases from J, leaving 6 bases between. The CDR3 extends over 14 amino acids. Looked up from germline, CDR1 is SGHAT and CDR2 is FQNNGV. The CDR3 loop is CASSLEMYTDTQYF. The CDR3 DNA reads TGTGCCAGCAGCTTAGAAATGTACACAGATACGCAGTATTTT.

This clone was seen more than once but under ten times. The CDR3 bases are TGTGCCAGCAGCCAAGACAGGGGGCGAAAGACGAACACTGAAGCTTTCTTT. Protein product: CASSQDRGRKTNTEAFF. This sequence joins TRBV4-2 and TRBJ1-1; 8 nucleotides line up with TRBD1. CDR1 and CDR2 (germline): LGHNA, YNFKEQ. The CDR3 extends over 17 amino acids. The V and J ends lost 0 bases and 1 base, in that order; junction bases with no gene match: 7.

This clone has more than one count but fewer than ten. The chain joins TRBV27 to TRBJ1-1; 7 nucleotides agree with TRBD1. CDR1 is MNHEY and CDR2 is SMNVEV in the germline V gene (reference sequence). V lost 8 bases to trimming and J lost 8 bases; unmatched junction nucleotides: 8. The CDR3 is 12 amino acids. DNA of the CDR3: TGTGCCAGCTGTAACAGGGGACGGGAAGCTTTCTTT. Its translation: CASCNRGREAFF.

V and J are TRBV27 and TRBJ1-1; D might be TRBD1 (6 bases). Germline CDR1 and CDR2: MNHEY and SMNVEV (reference sequence). The V end lost 5 bases, the J end lost 4 bases, and 20 bases lay between the germline ends. CDR3 length equals 16 residues. The CDR3 sequence: CASSPSLLRGRTEAFF. The CDR3 region has the DNA TGTGCCAGCAGTCCCTCCCTCCTCAGGGGCCGCACTGAAGCTTTCTTT.

This clone was observed a handful of times. V and J are TRBV25-1 and TRBJ1-2; weak D call: TRBD1 (5 bases). This CDR3 is 16 amino acids long. Germline V gene sequence: CDR1 MGHDK, CDR2 SYGVNS. Trimming cost V 4 bases and J 4 bases, with 19 bases left between them. CDR3 nucleotide sequence: TGTGCCAGCAGTGGATGGGACCGGGACTACTTCTATGGCTACACCTTC. Translating it yields CASSGWDRDYFYGYTF.

V is TRBV6-5 and J is TRBJ1-4; D call uncertain. The CDR3 sequence is 16 residues long. The germline CDR1 and CDR2 sequences are MNHEY and SVGAGI. V lost 2 bases and J lost 8, with 18 bases in between. The CDR3 sequence is CASSYLGVSSAEKLFF. In DNA, the CDR3 is TGTGCCAGCAGTTACCTCGGGGTATCATCGGCGGAAAAACTGTTTTTT.

This clone was seen only once. The CDR3 region has the DNA TGCGCCAGCAGCATGGACAGGTATACGCAGTATTTT. Translation gives CASSMDRYTQYF. The chain uses TRBV5-1 and TRBJ2-3; 7 nucleotides match TRBD1. In germline, CDR1 is SGHRS, CDR2 YFSETQ. Germline trimming cut 4 bases from V and 7 bases from J; bases unmatched to any gene: 3. The CDR3 consists of 12 residues. Combining the CDR3 with reference TRBV5-1 and TRBJ2-3 gives the whole variable domain KAGVTQTPRYLIKTRGQQVTLSCSPISGHRSVSWYQQTPGQGLQFLFEYFSETQRNKGNFPGRFSGRQFSNSRSEMNVSTLELGDSALYLCASSMDRYTQYFGPGTRLTVL.

V and J are TRBV5-5 and TRBJ1-3; 7 bases align to TRBD1. The length of the CDR3 is 18 residues. CDR1 and CDR2 from the germline V gene are SGHKS and YYEKEE (reference sequence). The V gene end was trimmed by 3 bases and the J gene end by 0 bases; junction bases not matched to a gene: 12. The CDR3 sequence is CASSWAGTENFSGNTIYF. The CDR3 nucleotides read TGTGCCAGCAGCTGGGCCGGGACAGAAAACTTCTCTGGAAACACCATATATTTT.